A single T cell receptor beta chain is shown here with its context. Antigen specificity is unknown. This sample was included in a study of T cell repertoires in cytomegalovirus infection. Overall study context: Matching HLA type and CMV infection were both indicated by public TCR beta signatures.

MiXCR, run by TCRdb on the reads, gives a single entry per CDR3 protein. The table has nearly 700,000 distinct CDR3 sequences, 33% seen once. Findings and caveats of the study: CMV carriers having the relevant HLA were flagged by cumulative public TCR beta family frequency. The ex vivo response showed dominance by HLA-C-restricted CMV-specific TCR beta clonotypes.

Germline V lookup: CDR1 SGDLS, CDR2 YYNGEE. This CDR3 region has 18 residues. Trimming pared 1 base from V and 0 bases from J, leaving 18 bases between. The chain recombines TRBV9 with TRBJ2-3, with D unresolved. The source of this sequence is a human donor in good health (CMV status not recorded). Some clones in this sample may be carry-over from other donors' samples. This material consisted of cultured PBMCs, taken from culture after CMV antigen stimulation. This CDR3 reads CASSVSPLTGGSTDTQYF. The CDR3 DNA sequence: TGTGCCAGCAGCGTATCCCCCCTGACGGGCGGCAGCACAGATACGCAGTATTTT.